The 14 T cell receptor beta chains given below trace back to one sample, sequenced in a study of cytomegalovirus exposure and HLA in healthy donors. 13 Jbeta primers and 60 Vbeta primers were used for the PCR. Some clones are missing from TCRdb's copy, which holds only in-frame ones; the method was immunoSEQ multiplex PCR. The data contain about 140,000 clones, under 80% of them singletons. Material for sequencing was PBMCs. The receptors shown here come from a woman aged 45-59 years in good health and CMV-seropositive.

V and J are TRBV27 and TRBJ1-1, with D unclear. V lost 8 bases, J lost 5 bases, and 12 bases lay in between. Germline V gives CDR1 MNHEY, CDR2 SMNVEV (reference sequence). This CDR3 contains 12 residues. The CDR3 loop reads CASGPILTEAFF. The CDR3, as DNA: TGTGCCAGCGGGCCGATCCTGACTGAAGCTTTCTTT.

In its sample, this clone was seen a few times. The chain links TRBV2 to TRBJ2-1; 9 bases map to TRBD2. V shed 9 bases and J 9 bases; nucleotides not matched to a gene: 15. CDR3 length equals 15 residues. From germline, CDR1 is SNHLY and CDR2 FYNNEI. The DNA of the CDR3 is TGTGCCAGTTCCCTAGCGGGGTATTTGAATAGTGAGCAGTTCTTC. Amino acid sequence: CASSLAGYLNSEQFF.

Only one count was recorded for this clone. This sequence joins TRBV7-8 and TRBJ1-4; D is undetermined. The ends were cut back, 5 bases at V and 3 bases at J, with 16 bases in the middle. Germline CDR1 is SGHVS and CDR2 is FQNEAQ. The CDR3 is 16 residues long. The CDR3 nucleotides read TGTGCCAGCAGCCCGTTAGTCACAGCAGCTAATGAAAAACTGTTTTTT. Protein sequence: CASSPLVTAANEKLFF.

The chain uses TRBV11-3 and TRBJ2-3; 10 bases agree with TRBD2. This CDR3 has 16 residues. Germline V lookup: CDR1 SGHNT, CDR2 YENEEA. Losses at the gene ends were 4 bases for V and 2 bases for J; bases not matched to a gene: 6. The CDR3: CASSSILAGVTDTQYF. The CDR3 DNA sequence: TGTGCCAGCAGCTCCATCCTAGCGGGGGTCACAGATACGCAGTATTTT.

The chain uses TRBV5-8 and TRBJ2-5; unclear D gene. The closer fit of TRBJ2-7 to the DNA end suggests the J call may be wrong. CDR3 length: 13 residues. Germline CDR1 and CDR2: SGHTS and YDEGEE. Here the CDR3 reads CASSFGSAYEQYF. In DNA, the CDR3 is TGTGCCAGCAGCTTCGGGTCAGCCTACGAGCAGTACTTC.

The chain has TRBV5-1 and TRBJ1-4, with TRBD1 matching 9 bases. The germline V gene encodes CDR1 SGHRS and CDR2 YFSETQ. The CDR3 totals 17 residues. V was clipped by 0 bases and J by 2 bases; unmatched bases: 5. This CDR3 is CASSLGTGEGTNEKLFF. CDR3 nucleotides: TGCGCCAGCAGCTTGGGGACAGGGGAGGGGACTAATGAAAAACTGTTTTTT. The whole variable domain, filled in from reference TRBV5-1 and TRBJ1-4, reads KAGVTQTPRYLIKTRGQQVTLSCSPISGHRSVSWYQQTPGQGLQFLFEYFSETQRNKGNFPGRFSGRQFSNSRSEMNVSTLELGDSALYLCASSLGTGEGTNEKLFFGSGTQLSVL.

The chain employs TRBV30 and TRBJ1-1; 7 nucleotides line up with TRBD1. V shed 0 bases and J 3 bases; nucleotides not matched to a gene: 13. The germline gives CDR1 GTSNPN, CDR2 SVGIG (reference sequence). The CDR3 is 17 amino acids. The chain's CDR3 is CAWSVLEDRSRDTEAFF. DNA of the CDR3: TGTGCCTGGAGTGTACTTGAGGACAGGAGTCGTGACACTGAAGCTTTCTTT.

The count of this clone is one. The chain employs TRBV7-3 and TRBJ1-2; no firm D call. The CDR3 has 14 residues. Per the germline V gene, CDR1 is SGHTA and CDR2 is FQGTGA. Trimming cost V 4 bases and J 3 bases, with 12 bases left between them. CDR3 DNA sequence: TGTGCCAGCAGCTCAGGCCCCTCCGACTATGGCTACACCTTC. Protein product: CASSSGPSDYGYTF.

The chain uses TRBV5-1 and TRBJ2-7; 7 bases match TRBD1. Germline CDR1 SGHRS, CDR2 YFSETQ. The V segment lost 4 bases and the J segment 0 bases; nucleotides outside the gene matches: 7. The CDR3 is made up of 15 amino acids. For the CDR3, the DNA is TGCGCCAGCAGCCTCGGACAGGATAGCTCCTACGAGCAGTACTTC. Its protein is CASSLGQDSSYEQYF.

The chain joins TRBV2 to TRBJ2-7, with D possibly TRBD1 on 5 matching bases. CDR3 length: 13 amino acids. Germline V gene lookup returns CDR1 SNHLY and CDR2 FYNNEI. Trimming took off 5 bases at V and 6 bases at J, with 14 bases between the two ends. The CDR3: CASSPAREGEQYF. The CDR3 nucleotides read TGTGCCAGCAGTCCCGCCAGGGAAGGCGAGCAGTACTTC. Filled out from reference TRBV2 and TRBJ2-7, the complete variable domain reads EPEVTQTPSHQVTQMGQEVILRCVPISNHLYFYWYRQILGQKVEFLVSFYNNEISEKSEIFDDQFSVERPDGSNFTLKIRSTKLEDSAMYFCASSPAREGEQYFGPGTRLTVT.

This clone was counted a few times. V usage is TRBV9 and J usage is TRBJ2-5; D unclear. CDR1 is SGDLS, CDR2 YYNGEE, per germline. Trimming pared 1 base from V and 2 bases from J, leaving 9 bases between. The CDR3 is 14 residues long. In DNA form, the CDR3 reads TGTGCCAGCAGCGTACTGGCGGCGCAAGAGACCCAGTACTTC. Protein product: CASSVLAAQETQYF.

The rearrangement joins TRBV5-4 to TRBJ1-5; 9 positions agree with TRBD1. The V gene's germline CDR1 is SGHNT and CDR2 YYREEE (reference sequence). The CDR3 spans 20 residues. Germline trimming cut 5 bases from V and 0 bases from J; bases unmatched to any gene: 18. The CDR3 region is CASRALINRGRQFSNQPQHF. In nucleotides, the CDR3 is TGTGCCAGCAGGGCACTAATTAACAGGGGGCGCCAGTTTAGCAATCAGCCCCAGCATTTT.

This chain links TRBV4-2 with TRBJ2-1; 10 bases line up with TRBD2. The CDR3 has 16 amino acids. Germline V gives CDR1 LGHNA, CDR2 YNFKEQ. Germline trimming cut 0 bases from V and 8 bases from J; bases unmatched to any gene: 7. This CDR3 is CASSQETSGVFDEQFF. The CDR3 DNA is TGTGCCAGCAGCCAAGAAACTAGCGGGGTTTTCGATGAGCAGTTCTTC.

V is TRBV6-5 and J is TRBJ2-5, with a possible D match to TRBD2 (5 bases). Germline CDR1 and CDR2: MNHEY and SVGAGI. V lost 6 bases and J lost 1, with 6 bases in between. The CDR3 sequence is 12 residues long. CDR3 sequence reads: CASRDFQETQYF. The CDR3 DNA is TGTGCCAGCAGGGACTTCCAAGAGACCCAGTACTTC.